This is a list of T cell receptor beta chains from one sample in a study of blood T cell repertoires in COVID-19. Profiled with immunoSEQ multiplex PCR; TCRdb holds only in-frame clones, not every one. Of roughly 17,000 clones listed, approximately 78% are singletons. The source material was peripheral blood. These receptors all come from a man aged 60-69 years with acute or convalescent COVID-19. Both conserved end residues are part of each CDR3. The order of the fields is CDR3 protein, CDR3 DNA, clone size, V gene, J gene, D gene. The D gene is left open where the match is weak. Clone size, where shown, is once, few, many, or a class for clones that have expanded.

CDR3 protein: CASSASSSTDTQYF
CDR3 DNA: TGTGCCAGCAGCGCCTCCTCTAGCACAGATACGCAGTATTTT
clone size: NA
V gene: TRBV9
J gene: TRBJ2-3
D gene: NA

CDR3 protein: CASTRGAGGQYNEQFF
CDR3 DNA: TGCGCCAGCACCCGCGGGGCGGGGGGGCAGTACAATGAGCAGTTCTTC
clone size: NA
V gene: TRBV10-2
J gene: TRBJ2-1
D gene: TRBD2

CDR3 protein: CASGNRAQPQHF
CDR3 DNA: TGTGCCAGCGGGAACAGGGCTCAGCCCCAGCATTTT
clone size: few
V gene: TRBV5-8
J gene: TRBJ1-5
D gene: NA

CDR3 protein: CASREAVGSSGNTIYF
CDR3 DNA: TGTGCCAGCAGGGAAGCGGTGGGGAGCTCTGGAAACACCATATATTTT
clone size: NA
V gene: TRBV2
J gene: TRBJ1-3
D gene: NA

CDR3 protein: CASSGHTILAGGPRPYF
CDR3 DNA: TGTGCCAGCAGTGGCCACACTATACTAGCGGGGGGGCCTCGCCCGTATTTT
clone size: NA
V gene: TRBV6-1
J gene: TRBJ2-3
D gene: TRBD2

CDR3 protein: CASSSLDSRSGNTIYF
CDR3 DNA: TGTGCCAGCAGCTCACTCGACTCGCGCTCTGGAAACACCATATATTTT
clone size: NA
V gene: TRBV9
J gene: TRBJ1-3
D gene: NA

CDR3 protein: CASLFGQGTGELFF
CDR3 DNA: TGTGCCAGCTTATTTGGACAGGGCACGGGGGAGCTGTTTTTT
clone size: NA
V gene: TRBV2
J gene: TRBJ2-2
D gene: TRBD1

CDR3 protein: CASSPSRNQPQHF
CDR3 DNA: TGTGCCAGTAGTCCGTCCCGGAATCAGCCCCAGCATTTT
clone size: NA
V gene: TRBV19
J gene: TRBJ1-5
D gene: NA

CDR3 protein: CASSLLNTEAFF
CDR3 DNA: TGTGCCAGCAGCTTATTAAACACTGAAGCTTTCTTT
clone size: NA
V gene: TRBV7-9
J gene: TRBJ1-1
D gene: NA

CDR3 protein: CAGRLAGGPVTGELFF
CDR3 DNA: TGTGCCGGCCGACTAGCGGGGGGGCCTGTCACCGGGGAGCTGTTTTTT
clone size: NA
V gene: TRBV30
J gene: TRBJ2-2
D gene: TRBD2

CDR3 protein: CASSDGGFGDQPQHF
CDR3 DNA: TGTGCCAGCAGTGATGGTGGGTTCGGAGATCAGCCCCAGCATTTT
clone size: NA
V gene: TRBV2
J gene: TRBJ1-5
D gene: NA

CDR3 protein: CASIRLGVWNYGYTF
CDR3 DNA: TGTGCCAGCATCCGTTTGGGCGTTTGGAACTATGGCTACACCTTC
clone size: NA
V gene: TRBV2
J gene: TRBJ1-2
D gene: NA

CDR3 protein: CASSPFTATGVYEQYF
CDR3 DNA: TGCGCCAGCAGCCCTTTTACGGCCACGGGGGTCTACGAGCAGTACTTC
clone size: NA
V gene: TRBV4-1
J gene: TRBJ2-7
D gene: NA

CDR3 protein: CASSLATLAGGANEQFF
CDR3 DNA: TGTGCCAGCAGCTTAGCGACCTTAGCGGGGGGGGCAAATGAGCAGTTCTTC
clone size: NA
V gene: TRBV11-2
J gene: TRBJ2-1
D gene: TRBD2

CDR3 protein: CASSTTRDRKGNTIYF
CDR3 DNA: TGTGCCAGCAGTACCACCCGGGACAGGAAGGGAAACACCATATATTTT
clone size: NA
V gene: TRBV6-6
J gene: TRBJ1-3
D gene: TRBD1

CDR3 protein: CASSLAEPWAKFDYGYTF
CDR3 DNA: TGTGCCAGCAGCTTGGCGGAACCGTGGGCCAAGTTCGACTATGGCTACACCTTC
clone size: NA
V gene: TRBV5-6
J gene: TRBJ1-2
D gene: NA

CDR3 protein: CASSAQSGRGSSYEQYF
CDR3 DNA: TGCGCCAGCAGCGCCCAGTCGGGGCGGGGAAGCTCCTACGAGCAGTACTTC
clone size: NA
V gene: TRBV5-1
J gene: TRBJ2-7
D gene: NA

CDR3 protein: CASSVVGGGAPEQFF
CDR3 DNA: TGTGCCAGCAGCGTAGTTGGCGGGGGGGCCCCTGAGCAGTTCTTC
clone size: once
V gene: TRBV9
J gene: TRBJ2-1
D gene: TRBD2

CDR3 protein: CASSFGSVSYEQYF
CDR3 DNA: TGTGCCAGCAGCTTTGGCTCAGTCTCCTACGAGCAGTACTTC
clone size: NA
V gene: TRBV5-4
J gene: TRBJ2-7
D gene: NA

CDR3 protein: CASSSGGRETQYF
CDR3 DNA: TGCGCCAGCAGCTCAGGGGGGAGAGAGACCCAGTACTTC
clone size: NA
V gene: TRBV5-1
J gene: TRBJ2-5
D gene: NA

CDR3 protein: CASSRSGSGNTIYF
CDR3 DNA: TGTGCCAGTAGTCGGAGTGGCTCTGGAAACACCATATATTTT
clone size: once
V gene: TRBV19
J gene: TRBJ1-3
D gene: NA

CDR3 protein: CASSLEVQANYGYTF
CDR3 DNA: TGTGCCAGCAGCTTAGAAGTACAGGCTAACTATGGCTACACCTTC
clone size: NA
V gene: TRBV7-2
J gene: TRBJ1-2
D gene: NA

CDR3 protein: CASSLERQSSGNTIYF
CDR3 DNA: TGTGCCAGCTCCCTTGAGAGACAGAGCTCTGGAAACACCATATATTTT
clone size: NA
V gene: TRBV18
J gene: TRBJ1-3
D gene: NA

CDR3 protein: CASSLDIGGGQETQYF
CDR3 DNA: TGTGCCAGCAGCTTAGATATAGGGGGGGGTCAAGAGACCCAGTACTTC
clone size: NA
V gene: TRBV11-2
J gene: TRBJ2-5
D gene: NA

CDR3 protein: CASSSRLAGASYEQYF
CDR3 DNA: TGTGCCAGTAGTTCCAGACTAGCGGGGGCCTCCTACGAGCAGTACTTC
clone size: NA
V gene: TRBV19
J gene: TRBJ2-7
D gene: TRBD2

CDR3 protein: CASSLRGQRGYTF
CDR3 DNA: TGCGCCAGCAGCTTGCGGGGACAAAGAGGCTACACCTTC
clone size: few
V gene: TRBV5-1
J gene: TRBJ1-2
D gene: NA

CDR3 protein: CASSLQVEEQYF
CDR3 DNA: TGTGCCAGCAGTCTACAGGTGGAAGAGCAGTACTTC
clone size: once
V gene: TRBV12-3/TRBV12-4
J gene: TRBJ2-7
D gene: NA

CDR3 protein: CASSKGNEQFF
CDR3 DNA: TGTGCCAGCAGCAAGGGGAATGAGCAGTTCTTC
clone size: NA
V gene: TRBV19
J gene: TRBJ2-1
D gene: NA

CDR3 protein: CASTPGLARLEEQYF
CDR3 DNA: TGTGCCAGCACCCCCGGGTTAGCGAGGCTTGAGGAGCAGTACTTC
clone size: NA
V gene: TRBV6-5
J gene: TRBJ2-7
D gene: NA

CDR3 protein: CAWSRDRSSTNEKLFF
CDR3 DNA: TGTGCCTGGAGTCGGGACAGGAGCTCAACTAATGAAAAACTGTTTTTT
clone size: NA
V gene: TRBV30
J gene: TRBJ1-4
D gene: TRBD1

CDR3 protein: CASSLTGTGTAFF
CDR3 DNA: TGTGCCAGCAGCTTGACCGGGACAGGGACAGCTTTCTTT
clone size: NA
V gene: TRBV7-3
J gene: TRBJ1-1
D gene: TRBD1

CDR3 protein: CASRVADLANYGYTF
CDR3 DNA: TGTGCCAGCAGGGTTGCGGACTTAGCTAACTATGGCTACACCTTC
clone size: NA
V gene: TRBV11-2
J gene: TRBJ1-2
D gene: NA

CDR3 protein: CASSLPGQGKPQHF
CDR3 DNA: TGTGCCAGCAGTTTACCCGGACAGGGGAAGCCCCAGCATTTT
clone size: NA
V gene: TRBV28
J gene: TRBJ1-5
D gene: TRBD1

CDR3 protein: CASSLDYLGVGDSPLHF
CDR3 DNA: TGTGCCAGCAGCTTAGATTATCTCGGGGTTGGAGATTCACCCCTCCACTTT
clone size: NA
V gene: TRBV11-2
J gene: TRBJ1-6
D gene: NA

CDR3 protein: CASSSSGSSYEQYF
CDR3 DNA: TGTGCCAGCAGCTCCAGCGGGTCCTCCTACGAGCAGTACTTC
clone size: NA
V gene: TRBV7-2
J gene: TRBJ2-7
D gene: NA

CDR3 protein: CASTPGGGAYNEQFF
CDR3 DNA: TGTGCCAGCACTCCAGGTGGGGGGGCTTACAATGAGCAGTTCTTC
clone size: NA
V gene: TRBV25-1
J gene: TRBJ2-1
D gene: NA

CDR3 protein: CASSLIGGPYEQYF
CDR3 DNA: TGTGCCAGCAGCTTAATCGGGGGGCCCTACGAGCAGTACTTC
clone size: NA
V gene: TRBV5-5
J gene: TRBJ2-7
D gene: NA

CDR3 protein: CASSQYSGTGGNEKLFF
CDR3 DNA: TGCGCCAGCAGCCAATACTCCGGGACAGGGGGGAATGAAAAACTGTTTTTT
clone size: NA
V gene: TRBV4-1
J gene: TRBJ1-4
D gene: TRBD1

CDR3 protein: CASSLGGYEQYF
CDR3 DNA: TGTGCCAGCAGTCTAGGGGGCTACGAGCAGTACTTC
clone size: once
V gene: TRBV6-2/TRBV6-3
J gene: TRBJ2-7
D gene: NA

CDR3 protein: CASTPGVSAEQFF
CDR3 DNA: TGTGCCAGCACCCCGGGGGTCTCGGCTGAGCAGTTCTTC
clone size: few
V gene: TRBV12-3/TRBV12-4
J gene: TRBJ2-1
D gene: NA

CDR3 protein: CASSPAASGVGSQYF
CDR3 DNA: TGTGCCAGCAGCCCGGCGGCTAGCGGGGTTGGGTCGCAGTATTTT
clone size: NA
V gene: TRBV5-6
J gene: TRBJ2-3
D gene: TRBD2

CDR3 protein: CASSSGTGYSPLHF
CDR3 DNA: TGTGCCAGCAGTTCCGGGACAGGGTACTCACCCCTCCACTTT
clone size: NA
V gene: TRBV9
J gene: TRBJ1-6
D gene: TRBD1

CDR3 protein: CASSPAKRGGQAGELFF
CDR3 DNA: TGTGCCAGCTCACCAGCAAAGCGGGGGGGCCAAGCCGGGGAGCTGTTTTTT
clone size: NA
V gene: TRBV18
J gene: TRBJ2-2
D gene: TRBD2

CDR3 protein: CASSLASDFTEAFF
CDR3 DNA: TGTGCCAGCAGCTTGGCGTCGGACTTCACTGAAGCTTTCTTT
clone size: large
V gene: TRBV5-5
J gene: TRBJ1-1
D gene: NA

CDR3 protein: CASSYRDRGREQYF
CDR3 DNA: TGTGCCAGCAGTTACCGGGACAGGGGGCGCGAGCAGTACTTC
clone size: NA
V gene: TRBV6-2/TRBV6-3
J gene: TRBJ2-7
D gene: TRBD1

CDR3 protein: CASSSLGQHPDTF
CDR3 DNA: TGTGCCAGCAGCTCCCTCGGACAGCACCCGGACACCTTC
clone size: NA
V gene: TRBV11-2
J gene: TRBJ1-2
D gene: NA

CDR3 protein: CATSDFQGQGEAGELFF
CDR3 DNA: TGTGCCACCAGTGATTTCCAGGGACAGGGTGAGGCCGGGGAGCTGTTTTTT
clone size: NA
V gene: TRBV24-1
J gene: TRBJ2-2
D gene: TRBD1

CDR3 protein: CASSYSEELMNTEAFF
CDR3 DNA: TGTGCCAGCAGTTACTCTGAGGAACTTATGAACACTGAAGCTTTCTTT
clone size: NA
V gene: TRBV6-6
J gene: TRBJ1-1
D gene: NA

CDR3 protein: CASSREGQAYEQYF
CDR3 DNA: TGCGCCAGCAGCCGGGAGGGGCAGGCCTACGAGCAGTACTTC
clone size: NA
V gene: TRBV5-1
J gene: TRBJ2-7
D gene: TRBD2

CDR3 protein: CASSAWTGICWVTSGNTIYF
CDR3 DNA: TGTGCCAGCAGTGCCTGGACAGGGATTTGTTGGGTGACCTCTGGAAACACCATATATTTT
clone size: NA
V gene: TRBV6-4
J gene: TRBJ1-3
D gene: TRBD1

CDR3 protein: CASSEWRGQTDTQYF
CDR3 DNA: TGTGCCAGCAGTGAATGGCGGGGCCAAACAGATACGCAGTATTTT
clone size: NA
V gene: TRBV25-1
J gene: TRBJ2-3
D gene: NA

CDR3 protein: CASSEQPNTEAFF
CDR3 DNA: TGCGCCAGCAGCGAACAGCCGAACACTGAAGCTTTCTTT
clone size: NA
V gene: TRBV5-1
J gene: TRBJ1-1
D gene: NA

CDR3 protein: CASSLPGQPLDSPLHF
CDR3 DNA: TGTGCCAGCAGTTTACCCGGACAGCCCCTTGATTCACCCCTCCACTTT
clone size: NA
V gene: TRBV28
J gene: TRBJ1-6
D gene: NA